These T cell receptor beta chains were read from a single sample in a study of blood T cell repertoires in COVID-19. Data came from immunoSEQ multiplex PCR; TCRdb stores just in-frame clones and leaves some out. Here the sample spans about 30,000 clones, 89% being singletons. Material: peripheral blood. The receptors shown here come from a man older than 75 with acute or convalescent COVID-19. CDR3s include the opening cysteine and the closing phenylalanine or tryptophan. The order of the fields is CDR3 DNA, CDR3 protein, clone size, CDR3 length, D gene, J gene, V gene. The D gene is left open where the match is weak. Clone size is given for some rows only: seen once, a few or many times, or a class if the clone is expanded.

CDR3 DNA: TGTGCCAGCAGTTCTAGCGGGAGGAGCTCCTACGAGCAGTACTTC; CDR3 protein: CASSSSGRSSYEQYF; clone size: NA; CDR3 length: 15; D gene: TRBD2; J gene: TRBJ2-7; V gene: TRBV6-6
CDR3 DNA: TGTGCCATCAGTGAGTCGGGAGAGGGCGGATCACCCCTCCACTTT; CDR3 protein: CAISESGEGGSPLHF; clone size: NA; CDR3 length: 15; D gene: NA; J gene: TRBJ1-6; V gene: TRBV10-3
CDR3 DNA: TGTGCCTGGAGAGGTTGGAGATCCTCTGGAAACACCATATATTTT; CDR3 protein: CAWRGWRSSGNTIYF; clone size: NA; CDR3 length: 15; D gene: NA; J gene: TRBJ1-3; V gene: TRBV30
CDR3 DNA: TGCAGCGTTGCGACTGGTGGCGGGGAGCTGTTTTTT; CDR3 protein: CSVATGGGELFF; clone size: few; CDR3 length: 12; D gene: NA; J gene: TRBJ2-2; V gene: TRBV29-1
CDR3 DNA: TGTGCCAGCTCACCACCGAACAGGTCAAGAGAAAAACTGTTTTTT; CDR3 protein: CASSPPNRSREKLFF; clone size: NA; CDR3 length: 15; D gene: NA; J gene: TRBJ1-4; V gene: TRBV18
CDR3 DNA: TGTGCCAGCAGTCCGGGGTCCCCTGCCAACACAGATACGCAGTATTTT; CDR3 protein: CASSPGSPANTDTQYF; clone size: NA; CDR3 length: 16; D gene: NA; J gene: TRBJ2-3; V gene: TRBV27
CDR3 DNA: TGTGCCGGCAGTGTCCGAGGATATGGCTACACCTTC; CDR3 protein: CAGSVRGYGYTF; clone size: NA; CDR3 length: 12; D gene: NA; J gene: TRBJ1-2; V gene: TRBV28
CDR3 DNA: TGTGCCACCTCTGGAGGACAGGGGGTCGAGCAGTACTTC; CDR3 protein: CATSGGQGVEQYF; clone size: NA; CDR3 length: 13; D gene: TRBD1; J gene: TRBJ2-7; V gene: TRBV2
CDR3 DNA: TGCGCCAGCAGCTTGAGCGGGACAGGGGATGGTGAGCAGTACTTC; CDR3 protein: CASSLSGTGDGEQYF; clone size: NA; CDR3 length: 15; D gene: TRBD1; J gene: TRBJ2-7; V gene: TRBV5-1
CDR3 DNA: TGTGCCAGCTCACCACCGTCGGAGTACTACGAGCAGTACTTC; CDR3 protein: CASSPPSEYYEQYF; clone size: NA; CDR3 length: 14; D gene: NA; J gene: TRBJ2-7; V gene: TRBV18
CDR3 DNA: TGTGCCAGCAGTGAAATGGGGACACCCTACGACGCTGGCTACACCTTC; CDR3 protein: CASSEMGTPYDAGYTF; clone size: once; CDR3 length: 16; D gene: NA; J gene: TRBJ1-2; V gene: TRBV2
CDR3 DNA: TGTGCCAGAAGACCTACAGGGGGGTCCTACGAGCAGTACTTC; CDR3 protein: CARRPTGGSYEQYF; clone size: NA; CDR3 length: 14; D gene: TRBD1; J gene: TRBJ2-7; V gene: TRBV5-3
CDR3 DNA: TGTGCCAGCAGCCCACTACAGGGCGGCCAGCCCCAGCATTTT; CDR3 protein: CASSPLQGGQPQHF; clone size: NA; CDR3 length: 14; D gene: NA; J gene: TRBJ1-5; V gene: TRBV7-9
CDR3 DNA: TGTGCCAGTAGACTAGCGGGTGGCTACGAGCAGTACTTC; CDR3 protein: CASRLAGGYEQYF; clone size: NA; CDR3 length: 13; D gene: TRBD2; J gene: TRBJ2-7; V gene: TRBV19
CDR3 DNA: TGCGCCAGCAGCTTGGCCCCCGGGGAGCGCCAGCCCCAGCATTTT; CDR3 protein: CASSLAPGERQPQHF; clone size: NA; CDR3 length: 15; D gene: NA; J gene: TRBJ1-5; V gene: TRBV5-1
CDR3 DNA: TGTGCCAGCAGCTTAGACAGAACAAGCACAGATACGCAGTATTTT; CDR3 protein: CASSLDRTSTDTQYF; clone size: NA; CDR3 length: 15; D gene: NA; J gene: TRBJ2-3; V gene: TRBV11-1
CDR3 DNA: TGTGCCAGCAGATCGACAGGGTCTGGCGAGCAGTACTTC; CDR3 protein: CASRSTGSGEQYF; clone size: NA; CDR3 length: 13; D gene: TRBD1; J gene: TRBJ2-7; V gene: TRBV2
CDR3 DNA: TGTGCCAGCAAGACGGGACAGGGGACGCAGCCCCAGCATTTT; CDR3 protein: CASKTGQGTQPQHF; clone size: NA; CDR3 length: 14; D gene: TRBD1; J gene: TRBJ1-5; V gene: TRBV2
CDR3 DNA: TGTGCCAGTAGTACCGGCCTAACGGGGACTAATGAAAAACTGTTTTTT; CDR3 protein: CASSTGLTGTNEKLFF; clone size: NA; CDR3 length: 16; D gene: NA; J gene: TRBJ1-4; V gene: TRBV19
CDR3 DNA: TGCGCCAGCAGCTTGTCCGGGACAGGGGAAAAACTGTTTTTT; CDR3 protein: CASSLSGTGEKLFF; clone size: NA; CDR3 length: 14; D gene: TRBD1; J gene: TRBJ1-4; V gene: TRBV5-1
CDR3 DNA: TGTGCCAGCAGTTATCGGGACAGTGGTACCTACGAGCAGTACTTC; CDR3 protein: CASSYRDSGTYEQYF; clone size: NA; CDR3 length: 15; D gene: TRBD1; J gene: TRBJ2-7; V gene: TRBV6-5
CDR3 DNA: TGTGCCAGCATCCCAGCGGGAGCGGGAGGTTCCTACGAGCAGTACTTC; CDR3 protein: CASIPAGAGGSYEQYF; clone size: few; CDR3 length: 16; D gene: TRBD2; J gene: TRBJ2-7; V gene: TRBV28
CDR3 DNA: TGTGCCAGCAGCCTAAGAGGCACTAGCGGGAACCACGAGCAGTACTTC; CDR3 protein: CASSLRGTSGNHEQYF; clone size: NA; CDR3 length: 16; D gene: TRBD2; J gene: TRBJ2-7; V gene: TRBV4-2
CDR3 DNA: TGCGCCAGCAGCATAGCGGGAGGGCCCCAAGAGACCCAGTACTTC; CDR3 protein: CASSIAGGPQETQYF; clone size: NA; CDR3 length: 15; D gene: TRBD2; J gene: TRBJ2-5; V gene: TRBV5-1
CDR3 DNA: TGTGCCAGCAGTATTCCAGGGACTAACTATGGCTACACCTTC; CDR3 protein: CASSIPGTNYGYTF; clone size: NA; CDR3 length: 14; D gene: NA; J gene: TRBJ1-2; V gene: TRBV28
CDR3 DNA: TGTGCCAGCAGCCCCAGGGGTGGTCCGAGCAGCTACGAGCAGTACTTC; CDR3 protein: CASSPRGGPSSYEQYF; clone size: NA; CDR3 length: 16; D gene: NA; J gene: TRBJ2-7; V gene: TRBV9
CDR3 DNA: TGCGCCAGCAGCTTGGCGGAAAGAGGGACCCAGTACTTC; CDR3 protein: CASSLAERGTQYF; clone size: NA; CDR3 length: 13; D gene: NA; J gene: TRBJ2-5; V gene: TRBV5-1
CDR3 DNA: TGCGCCAGCAGCATAGGAGGACAGTTCGGGCAGCCCCAGCATTTT; CDR3 protein: CASSIGGQFGQPQHF; clone size: NA; CDR3 length: 15; D gene: NA; J gene: TRBJ1-5; V gene: TRBV5-1
CDR3 DNA: TGCAGTGCTAGTAGCGGGAGTAGAGATACGCAGTATTTT; CDR3 protein: CSASSGSRDTQYF; clone size: NA; CDR3 length: 13; D gene: TRBD2; J gene: TRBJ2-3; V gene: TRBV20-1